The TCR beta chain under discussion was sequenced for a study of cytomegalovirus exposure and HLA in healthy donors. The PCR had 60 Vbeta and 13 Jbeta primers. The method was immunoSEQ multiplex PCR; TCRdb's version includes in-frame clones alone and lacks a portion of them. The table records 110,000 or so clones, less than 80% of them present only once. The ends lost 6 bases at V and 6 bases at J; junction bases unmatched: 11. This CDR3 is 14 amino acids long. Germline CDR1 is WSHSY and CDR2 is SAAADI. The sequencing input was PBMCs. This chain connects TRBV10-2 to TRBJ2-7; 7 bases line up with TRBD2. The source is a woman between 45 and 65 years old in good health and CMV-seropositive. The CDR3 is CASRGGRTSSEQYF. CDR3 DNA: TGCGCCAGCAGGGGGGGTAGGACTAGTAGCGAGCAGTACTTC.